These 32 T cell receptor beta chains were all obtained from the same sample, sequenced in a study of T cell repertoires in cytomegalovirus infection. These TCRs' antigens remain unknown. TCRdb re-called the reads through MiXCR, storing one row per CDR3 protein. Of 110,000 or so distinct CDR3 sequences in the sample, under 35% are singletons; the top ten hold around two fifths. The sequences come from CD8+ T cells from cultured PBMCs, collected from culture after CMV antigen stimulation. These receptors originate from a human donor in good health (CMV status not recorded). Some clones in this sample may be carry-over from other donors' samples.

This clonotype has a handful of counts. V usage is TRBV5-6 and J usage is TRBJ2-5; D gene unclear. Trimming cost V 0 bases and J 5 bases, with 11 bases left between them. The CDR3 is 14 amino acids. Germline V gene lookup returns CDR1 SGHDT and CDR2 YYEEEE. CDR3 coding DNA: TGTGCCAGCAGCTTGGGGCCCGGTCAGGAGACCCAGTACTTC. It is translated as CASSLGPGQETQYF.

V gene TRBV7-9 combines with J gene TRBJ1-4; D ambiguous. CDR1 SEHNR and CDR2 FQNEAQ come from the germline V gene (reference sequence). The CDR3 runs 17 residues. The ends were cut back, 1 base at V and 0 bases at J, with 12 bases in the middle. CDR3 nucleotides: TGTGCCAGCAGCTTAGTCCAGATTTCAGCAACTAATGAAAAACTGTTTTTT. It specifies CASSLVQISATNEKLFF.

This clonotype was observed many times. In nucleotides, the CDR3 is TGTGCCAGCAGCCCAAGTCTCGGGGCTGGAAACACCATATATTTT. It encodes CASSPSLGAGNTIYF. The chain is built from TRBV7-2 and TRBJ1-3; D not resolved. In germline, CDR1 is SGHTA, CDR2 FQGNSA. Deletions cut 5 bases from V and 2 bases from J, with 13 bases between. The CDR3 consists of 15 residues. The complete variable domain, with remaining parts taken from reference TRBV7-2 and TRBJ1-3, reads GAGVSQSPSNKVTEKGKDVELRCDPISGHTALYWYRQSLGQGLEFLIYFQGNSAPDKSGLPSDRFSAERTGGSVSTLTIQRTQQEDSAVYLCASSPSLGAGNTIYFGEGSWLTVV.

The J gene is TRBJ2-4, the V gene TRBV15; maybe TRBD1 (6 bases). Germline lookup yields CDR1 LNHNV and CDR2 YYDKDF (reference sequence). The CDR3 runs 19 residues. With 0 bases removed from V and 0 bases from J, the gap between germline ends came to 18 bases. The CDR3 nucleotides are TGTGCCACCAGCAGAGATCCTACCGGACAGCAACTAGCCAAAAACATTCAGTACTTC. This sequence encodes CATSRDPTGQQLAKNIQYF.

V is TRBV6-2 or TRBV6-3 and J is TRBJ2-7, with D possibly TRBD1 on 5 matching bases. Germline V gene sequence: CDR1 MNHEY, CDR2 SVGEGT. V was pared by 7 bases and J by 1 base, with 14 bases between. The CDR3 is 14 amino acids. The CDR3 region has the DNA TGTGCCAGCATGACAGTAGATCCTTCCTACGAGCAGTACTTC. Its translation: CASMTVDPSYEQYF.

This clonotype was picked up a small number of times. The rearrangement links TRBV28 to TRBJ1-1; the D gene is possibly TRBD1 (6 bases). Germline-derived CDR1 and CDR2 are MDHEN and SYDVKM. CDR3 length: 15 amino acids. V was cut by 5 bases and J by 1 base, with 14 bases left in between. The CDR3 bases are TGTGCCAGCAGTCCATTCGGGGGGGCGAACACTGAAGCTTTCTTT. Translation gives CASSPFGGANTEAFF. The variable domain in full, with the rest retrieved from reference TRBV28 and TRBJ1-1, is DVKVTQSSRYLVKRTGEKVFLECVQDMDHENMFWYRQDPGLGLRLIYFSYDVKMKEKGDIPEGYSVSREKKERFSLILESASTNQTSMYLCASSPFGGANTEAFFGQGTRLTVV.

The chain combines TRBV27 with TRBJ1-2; 8 nucleotides line up with TRBD1. From germline, CDR1 is MNHEY and CDR2 SMNVEV (reference sequence). J lost 6 bases, V lost 3 bases, and 3 bases had no gene match. The CDR3 is 13 residues long. CDR3 nucleotides: TGTGCCAGCAGTTTTCTGGGACAGGATGGCTACACCTTC. Amino acid sequence: CASSFLGQDGYTF.

The rearrangement joins TRBV2 to TRBJ1-4; D ambiguous. This CDR3 region has 16 residues. Deletions cut 4 bases from V and 0 bases from J, with 12 bases between. From germline, CDR1 is SNHLY and CDR2 FYNNEI. The CDR3 bases are TGTGCCAGCAGTGCGTCGGTGTTAGCAACTAATGAAAAACTGTTTTTT. As protein: CASSASVLATNEKLFF.

This clonotype was picked up many times. The rearrangement uses TRBV6-2 or TRBV6-3 and TRBJ2-3; TRBD1 matches at 7 bases. Germline V gene data show CDR1 as MNHEY and CDR2 as SVGEGT. The CDR3 sequence is 14 residues long. J lost 0 bases, V lost 7 bases, and 4 bases had no gene match. CDR3 coding DNA: TGTGCCAGCACACGGGACAGTAGCACAGATACGCAGTATTTT. This sequence encodes CASTRDSSTDTQYF.

This clonotype was counted a few times. The chain has TRBV27 and TRBJ2-1; D is possibly TRBD2 (6 bases). There are 14 residues in the CDR3. Trimming removed 3 bases at V and 9 bases at J, with 15 bases between. Germline CDR1 and CDR2: MNHEY and SMNVEV (reference sequence). CDR3 coding DNA: TGTGCCAGCAGTTTGGGGGGAAATCAGGGTGAGCAGTTCTTC. It is translated as CASSLGGNQGEQFF.

V is TRBV12-3 or TRBV12-4 and J is TRBJ1-1; 7 bases agree with TRBD1. J lost 1 base, V lost 6 bases, and 2 bases had no gene match. The CDR3 extends over 13 amino acids. The CDR3 spells CASRWTGNTEAFF. Here the CDR3 DNA reads TGTGCCAGCAGATGGACAGGGAACACTGAAGCTTTCTTT.

The genes are TRBV20-1 and TRBJ2-4, with D maybe TRBD1 (6 bases). The V and J ends lost 8 bases and 4 bases respectively, with 15 bases between them. Looked up from germline, CDR1 is DFQATT and CDR2 is SNEGSKA (reference sequence). This CDR3 has 13 amino acids. The CDR3 region has the DNA TGCAGTACGGACAGCTTAGCTAAAAACATTCAGTACTTC. This encodes CSTDSLAKNIQYF.

The table lists this clonotype with a few counts. The V gene is TRBV2, the J gene TRBJ1-1; unclear D gene. The CDR3 covers 15 residues. Between the trimmed V and J ends, which lost 5 bases and 3 bases, there was a span of 16 bases. The germline V gene has CDR1 SNHLY and CDR2 FYNNEI. The CDR3 loop is CASSPFASRDTEAFF. The CDR3 nucleotides are TGTGCCAGCAGTCCCTTCGCTTCGAGGGACACTGAAGCTTTCTTT.

This clonotype was seen only a few times. This chain links TRBV4-1 with TRBJ1-6; TRBD1 is a possible D gene (6 bases). CDR3 size: 14 residues. Germline V lookup: CDR1 MGHRA, CDR2 YSYEKL. Trimming took 2 bases from V and 9 from J, leaving 11 bases between them. The CDR3 sequence is CASSQKIQGSPLHF. The CDR3 nucleotides read TGCGCCAGCAGCCAAAAAATACAGGGTTCACCCCTCCACTTT.

This clonotype was seen ten or more times. The chain links TRBV7-2 to TRBJ2-1; no firm D call. Germline V gives CDR1 SGHTA, CDR2 FQGNSA. CDR3 length: 15 amino acids. V lost 1 base and J lost 4, with 11 bases in between. For the CDR3, the DNA is TGTGCCAGCAGCTTAGAGCTGTCCGAATACAATGAGCAGTTCTTC. Translation gives CASSLELSEYNEQFF. Full variable domain (rest looked up from reference TRBV7-2 and TRBJ2-1): GAGVSQSPSNKVTEKGKDVELRCDPISGHTALYWYRQSLGQGLEFLIYFQGNSAPDKSGLPSDRFSAERTGGSVSTLTIQRTQQEDSAVYLCASSLELSEYNEQFFGPGTRLTVL.

This clonotype was recorded many times. The chain joins TRBV6-1 to TRBJ2-5, with 8 bases lining up with TRBD1. Germline CDR1 and CDR2: MNHNS and SASEGT. The V and J ends lost 5 bases and 5 bases, in that order; junction bases with no gene match: 16. The length of the CDR3 is 17 residues. CDR3 protein: CASSSLPRGQDRETQYF. The CDR3 DNA sequence: TGTGCCAGCAGTTCCCTGCCTCGGGGACAGGACAGGGAGACCCAGTACTTC.

At least ten counts were recorded for this clonotype. The J gene is TRBJ1-2, the V gene TRBV28; D gene unclear. CDR3 length: 12 residues. Germline V gene lookup returns CDR1 MDHEN and CDR2 SYDVKM. V dropped 9 bases and J dropped 3 bases, with 11 bases sitting between them. CDR3 sequence reads: CASTETDYGYTF. The CDR3 bases are TGTGCCAGTACCGAAACGGACTATGGCTACACCTTC.

The V and J genes are TRBV20-1 and TRBJ1-2; no clear D. CDR3 length: 13 amino acids. Germline V gene data show CDR1 as DFQATT and CDR2 as SNEGSKA (reference sequence). Trimming took 3 bases from V and 1 from J, leaving 9 bases between them. CDR3 in DNA: TGCAGTGCTAGTGGGTGGGATAACTATGGCTACACCTTC. It codes for CSASGWDNYGYTF.

The chain combines TRBV3-1 with TRBJ2-5; D not resolved. This CDR3 has 12 amino acids. The V end was cut by 1 base, the J end by 5 bases, with 5 bases between. CDR1 and CDR2 (germline): LGHDT, YNNKEL (reference sequence). The CDR3 region has the DNA TGTGCCAGCAGCCAAGGGCGGGAGACCCAGTACTTC. Translating it yields CASSQGRETQYF.

This clonotype was picked up many times. The CDR3 loop reads CASSSRRGAYGYTF. DNA of the CDR3: TGTGCCAGCAGCTCCCGGCGGGGGGCTTATGGCTACACCTTC. V usage is TRBV7-9 and J usage is TRBJ1-2; D might be TRBD1 (6 bases). The V gene's germline CDR1 is SEHNR and CDR2 FQNEAQ (reference sequence). There are 14 residues in the CDR3. Trimming removed 4 bases at V and 5 bases at J, with 14 bases between.

The chain has TRBV7-2 and TRBJ2-7, with TRBD1 matching 7 bases. The germline CDR1 and CDR2 sequences are SGHTA and FQGNSA. The CDR3 spans 17 residues. V trimming: 2 bases; J trimming: 2 bases; junction bases outside the gene matches: 12. DNA of the CDR3: TGTGCCAGCAGCTTAAGTCCTGTCGGGACAGCTGCCTACGAGCAGTACTTC. It codes for CASSLSPVGTAAYEQYF.

This clonotype was recorded a few times. For the CDR3, the DNA is TGCGCCAGCAGCCAAGATATAAACGCGGGATACACCGGGGAGCTGTTTTTT. Its protein is CASSQDINAGYTGELFF. The chain combines TRBV4-1 with TRBJ2-2; D is perhaps TRBD2 (6 bases). CDR3 size: 17 residues. V was cut by 0 bases and J by 3 bases, with 14 bases left in between. Germline lookup yields CDR1 MGHRA and CDR2 YSYEKL.

This sequence joins TRBV7-3 and TRBJ2-7, with no clear D. Germline CDR1 reads SGHTA; CDR2 reads FQGTGA. Trimming cost V 4 bases and J 6 bases, with 25 bases left between them. The CDR3 covers 17 residues. The CDR3 spells CASSSRRGHTSPVEQYF. The DNA for the CDR3 is TGTGCCAGCAGCTCGCGTAGAGGTCACACCAGCCCCGTCGAGCAGTACTTC. Full variable domain (missing parts from reference TRBV7-3 and TRBJ2-7): GAGVSQTPSNKVTEKGKYVELRCDPISGHTALYWYRQSLGQGPEFLIYFQGTGAADDSGLPNDRFFAVRPEGSVSTLKIQRTERGDSAVYLCASSSRRGHTSPVEQYFGPGTRLTVT.

This sequence joins TRBV14 and TRBJ1-2, with D perhaps matching TRBD1 (5 bases). The CDR3 contains 17 residues. Germline-derived CDR1 and CDR2 are SGHDN and FVKESK. The ends were cut back, 2 bases at V and 0 bases at J, with 16 bases in the middle. The CDR3 protein is CASSQHSGGETNYGYTF. In DNA, the CDR3 is TGTGCCAGCAGCCAACACTCTGGGGGGGAGACTAACTATGGCTACACCTTC. The variable domain in full, completed from reference TRBV14 and TRBJ1-2, reads EAGVTQFPSHSVIEKGQTVTLRCDPISGHDNLYWYRRVMGKEIKFLLHFVKESKQDESGMPNNRFLAERTGGTYSTLKVQPAELEDSGVYFCASSQHSGGETNYGYTFGSGTRLTVV.

This clonotype was detected a few times. DNA of the CDR3: TGTGCCAGCAGGACACCCCATAGGGAGATCGCCCCTGAAGCTTTCTTT. Its translation is CASRTPHREIAPEAFF. The chain couples TRBV28 to TRBJ1-1; D unclear. In germline, CDR1 is MDHEN, CDR2 SYDVKM. The V end was cut by 6 bases, the J end by 6 bases, with 23 bases between. The CDR3 runs 16 residues.

V is TRBV11-2 and J is TRBJ2-3, with D possibly TRBD1 on 6 matching bases. The germline CDR1 and CDR2 sequences are SGHAT and FQNNGV. CDR3 length: 12 amino acids. Trimming took 8 bases from V and 6 from J, leaving 12 bases between them. This CDR3 is CASVGALDTQYF. In nucleotides, the CDR3 is TGTGCCAGCGTGGGGGCCTTGGATACGCAGTATTTT.

The V and J genes are TRBV12-3 or TRBV12-4 and TRBJ2-1; weak D call: TRBD2 (7 bases). V lost 5 bases, J lost 9 bases, and 20 bases lay in between. There are 15 residues in the CDR3. The CDR3 reads CASSPVGGQGREQFF. CDR3 sequence (DNA): TGTGCCAGCAGTCCGGTCGGGGGGCAGGGGCGTGAGCAGTTCTTC.

The chain links TRBV4-1 to TRBJ1-6; no clear D gene. The V gene's germline CDR1 is MGHRA and CDR2 YSYEKL. V was pared by 2 bases and J by 0 bases, with 8 bases between. CDR3 length: 16 residues. The CDR3 bases are TGCGCCAGCAGCCAAAGGGAGAGCTCCTATAATTCACCCCTCCACTTT. It yields the protein CASSQRESSYNSPLHF.

This clonotype has more than one count but fewer than ten. The chain couples TRBV5-6 to TRBJ1-1; D ambiguous. This CDR3 has 15 residues. The germline V gene has CDR1 SGHDT and CDR2 YYEEEE. The ends were cut back, 2 bases at V and 3 bases at J, with 14 bases in the middle. Here the CDR3 DNA reads TGTGCCAGCAGCTTTGGAAGGGCCTTCGACACTGAAGCTTTCTTT. Translated: CASSFGRAFDTEAFF.

The chain is built from TRBV12-3 or TRBV12-4 and TRBJ1-5, with 8 bases aligning to TRBD1. This CDR3 has 13 residues. The trim removed 7 bases at V and 7 bases at J, leaving 6 bases unmatched. CDR3 amino acids: CASTEGQVQPQHF. In DNA form, the CDR3 reads TGTGCCAGCACCGAGGGACAGGTACAGCCCCAGCATTTT.

This clonotype has just a few counts. The chain employs TRBV4-2 and TRBJ2-7; perhaps TRBD2 as D (6 bases). Germline lookup yields CDR1 LGHNA and CDR2 YNFKEQ. CDR3 length: 14 amino acids. The V gene lost 2 bases and the J gene lost 4 bases, with 12 bases spanning the gap. CDR3: CASSQTRDSYEQYF. The DNA of the CDR3 is TGTGCCAGCAGCCAAACCCGGGACTCGTACGAGCAGTACTTC.

The chain uses TRBV19 and TRBJ2-7; D is unresolved. Deletions cut 3 bases from V and 5 bases from J, with 14 bases between. CDR1 is LNHDA, CDR2 SQIVND, per germline (reference sequence). The CDR3 runs 14 residues. The DNA for the CDR3 is TGTGCCAGTAGTATGGAAGGGATTTACAACGAGCAGTACTTC. Protein sequence: CASSMEGIYNEQYF.